The 24 T cell receptor beta chains presented below share a single source sample, sequenced in a study of blood T cell repertoires in COVID-19. Assay used: immunoSEQ multiplex PCR; TCRdb lists only in-frame clones, some missing. Of around 260,000 clones listed, roughly 88% were seen once; the top ten hold 0.75% to 0.95%. Sequenced sample: peripheral blood. Source of these receptors: a human donor with COVID-19, enrolled during active disease. The donor label of this sample is uncertain.

The chain is built from TRBV19 and TRBJ1-1; D perhaps matches TRBD1 (5 bases). The CDR3 contains 14 residues. CDR1 LNHDA and CDR2 SQIVND come from the germline V gene (reference sequence). Trimming removed 6 bases from V and 1 base from J, with 12 bases in between. The CDR3 sequence is CASSPVRANTEAFF. CDR3 bases: TGTGCCAGTAGCCCCGTCAGGGCGAACACTGAAGCTTTCTTT. The whole variable domain, remainder taken from reference TRBV19 and TRBJ1-1, is DGGITQSPKYLFRKEGQNVTLSCEQNLNHDAMYWYRQDPGQGLRLIYYSQIVNDFQKGDIAEGYSVSREKKESFPLTVTSAQKNPTAFYLCASSPVRANTEAFFGQGTRLTVV.

The V gene is TRBV6-6, the J gene TRBJ1-2; D might be TRBD1 (6 bases). The CDR3 totals 15 residues. V lost 2 bases and J 8 bases, leaving 18 bases between the germline ends. CDR1 is MNHNY, CDR2 SVGAGI, per germline (reference sequence). CDR3 nucleotide sequence: TGTGCCAGCAGTTACCGGGACATGGATTTAGGGGGCTACACCTTC. This sequence encodes CASSYRDMDLGGYTF.

J is TRBJ1-4 and V is TRBV28, with D perhaps TRBD1 (6 bases). V lost 3 bases to trimming and J lost 3 bases, with 11 bases between them. Germline V gene lookup returns CDR1 MDHEN and CDR2 SYDVKM. This CDR3 is built from 15 residues. CDR3 amino acids: CASSFAGAANEKLFF. The DNA of the CDR3 is TGTGCCAGCAGTTTCGCGGGGGCGGCTAATGAAAAACTGTTTTTT.

The chain employs TRBV12-5 and TRBJ2-5, with D hard to call. V was cut by 1 base and J by 4 bases, with 4 bases left in between. The CDR3 sequence is 12 residues long. Germline loops: CDR1 LGHNT, CDR2 FRNRAP. The CDR3 DNA follows: TGTGCTAGTGGTTTGGGCAGAGAGACCCAGTACTTC. Its translation: CASGLGRETQYF.

The rearrangement joins TRBV5-1 to TRBJ2-2; D gene unclear. The CDR3 totals 13 residues. Trimming cost V 2 bases and J 1 base, with 3 bases left between them. Germline V CDR1 and CDR2: SGHRS, YFSETQ. In DNA, the CDR3 is TGCGCCAGCAGCTTACTGAACACCGGGGAGCTGTTTTTT. Amino acid sequence: CASSLLNTGELFF.

There are a few counts of this clone. This chain joins TRBV28 and TRBJ1-6, with TRBD1 as a possible D gene (5 bases). Germline V gives CDR1 MDHEN, CDR2 SYDVKM. Trimming pared 5 bases from V and 7 bases from J, leaving 24 bases between. The CDR3 has 18 amino acids. The CDR3 region has the DNA TGTGCCAGCAGTATAAACCGGTGGGCTCCTGGGGGGAATTCACCCCTCCACTTT. Protein product: CASSINRWAPGGNSPLHF.

The V and J genes are TRBV28 and TRBJ2-7; TRBD2 agrees at 10 bases. The CDR3 runs 16 residues. The J segment lost 7 bases and the V segment lost 6 bases, leaving 15 bases of the junction unmatched. From germline, CDR1 is MDHEN and CDR2 SYDVKM. Here the CDR3 reads CASSQGISGRAREQYF. The CDR3 DNA reads TGTGCCAGCAGCCAAGGGATCAGCGGGAGGGCCAGGGAGCAGTACTTC.

The rearrangement links TRBV7-2 to TRBJ1-6; TRBD1 aligns across 9 bases. Trimming took 4 bases from V and 6 from J; bases not matched to a gene: 1. This CDR3 comprises 14 residues. The germline V gene encodes CDR1 SGHTA and CDR2 FQGNSA. CDR3 sequence (DNA): TGTGCCAGCAGCTCACAGGGGGCTAATTCACCCCTCCACTTT. This gives the protein CASSSQGANSPLHF. Based on the CDR3 plus reference TRBV7-2 and TRBJ1-6, the full variable domain is GAGVSQSPSNKVTEKGKDVELRCDPISGHTALYWYRQSLGQGLEFLIYFQGNSAPDKSGLPSDRFSAERTGGSVSTLTIQRTQQEDSAVYLCASSSQGANSPLHFGNGTRLTVT.

This clone was seen a single time. The rearrangement joins TRBV24-1 to TRBJ2-3; 10 bases line up with TRBD2. Germline CDR1 reads KGHDR; CDR2 reads SFDVKD. The CDR3 has 17 residues. Trimming at V came to 3 bases and at J to 2 bases, leaving 7 bases not matched to a gene. CDR3 sequence reads: CATSDRTSGELTDTQYF. CDR3 in DNA: TGTGCCACCAGTGATCGTACTAGCGGGGAACTCACAGATACGCAGTATTTT.

The CDR3 reads CASSLGGGRGTQKLFF. As DNA, the CDR3 is TGTGCCAGCAGCTTAGGGGGCGGCAGGGGGACCCAAAAACTGTTTTTT. The rearrangement uses TRBV7-2 and TRBJ1-4, with TRBD1 matching 7 bases. With 1 base clipped from V and 9 bases from J, the junction kept 11 bases outside the gene matches. Germline V CDR1 and CDR2: SGHTA, FQGNSA. The CDR3 is made up of 16 amino acids. The full variable domain, in which reference TRBV7-2 and TRBJ1-4 provide the parts outside the CDR3, is GAGVSQSPSNKVTEKGKDVELRCDPISGHTALYWYRQSLGQGLEFLIYFQGNSAPDKSGLPSDRFSAERTGGSVSTLTIQRTQQEDSAVYLCASSLGGGRGTQKLFFGSGTQLSVL.

The V call is TRBV12-3 or TRBV12-4, the J call TRBJ2-1; D not certain. The CDR3 contains 12 residues. V dropped 11 bases and J dropped 4 bases, with 12 bases sitting between them. The CDR3 sequence: CACGWSYNEQFF. As DNA, the CDR3 is TGTGCCTGCGGCTGGTCGTACAATGAGCAGTTCTTC.

The genes are TRBV19 and TRBJ1-5; 9 nucleotides line up with TRBD1. The CDR3 sequence is 15 residues long. The ends lost 6 bases at V and 6 bases at J; junction bases unmatched: 9. The germline V gene encodes CDR1 LNHDA and CDR2 SQIVND (reference sequence). The CDR3 region is CASSRDRDRVQPQHF. CDR3 bases: TGTGCCAGTAGCCGCGACCGGGACAGGGTTCAGCCCCAGCATTTT.

This sequence joins TRBV11-3 and TRBJ2-3; no clear D. The V and J ends lost 5 bases and 5 bases respectively, with 14 bases between them. Germline-derived CDR1 and CDR2 are SGHNT and YENEEA. CDR3 length: 14 amino acids. The CDR3 sequence is CASSPLPGGDTQYF. In DNA form, the CDR3 reads TGTGCCAGCAGCCCTCTCCCCGGCGGAGATACGCAGTATTTT.

V is TRBV6-5 and J is TRBJ1-2; 7 bases line up with TRBD1. This CDR3 region has 13 residues. V shed 6 bases, J shed 4 bases, and the junction held 5 bases outside the gene matches. Germline V gene sequence: CDR1 MNHEY, CDR2 SVGAGI. CDR3 in amino acids: CASSRDRIYGYTF. In DNA, the CDR3 is TGTGCCAGCAGCCGGGACAGAATCTATGGCTACACCTTC.

The chain couples TRBV6-2 or TRBV6-3 to TRBJ2-1; 7 bases are a match to TRBD2. This CDR3 contains 14 residues. The germline V gene encodes CDR1 MNHEY and CDR2 SVGEGT. J gave up 0 bases and V 6 bases, and 2 bases lay outside the gene matches. CDR3 sequence: CASSRDYSYNEQFF. The CDR3 bases are TGTGCCAGCAGCCGGGACTACTCCTACAATGAGCAGTTCTTC.

The rearrangement uses TRBV29-1 and TRBJ2-1; maybe TRBD2 (6 bases). There are 14 residues in the CDR3. The V end was cut by 7 bases, the J end by 7 bases, with 20 bases between. The V gene's germline CDR1 is SQVTM and CDR2 ANQGSEA. The CDR3 nucleotides are TGCAGCGCCGTTCGGGGGAGCAGGACTAATGAGCAGTTCTTC. Residues: CSAVRGSRTNEQFF.

This clone appeared a single time. The gene calls are TRBV28 and TRBJ1-4; 7 bases map to TRBD1. With 2 bases clipped from V and 10 bases from J, the junction kept 13 bases outside the gene matches. The CDR3 totals 16 residues. Per germline, CDR1 MDHEN and CDR2 SYDVKM. CDR3 in DNA: TGTGCCAGCAGTTTAGGGACAGTGGGGGCAGAAGGAAAACTGTTTTTT. Translated: CASSLGTVGAEGKLFF.

The chain links TRBV30 to TRBJ2-5, with 7 bases identical to TRBD2. CDR1 is GTSNPN, CDR2 SVGIG, per germline (reference sequence). CDR3 size: 13 residues. V shed 0 bases, J shed 5 bases, and the junction held 3 bases outside the gene matches. CDR3 nucleotides: TGTGCCTGGAGTGTCCGTAGCGGGGAGACCCAGTACTTC. This gives the protein CAWSVRSGETQYF.

V is TRBV5-4 and J is TRBJ2-7; 15 nucleotides agree with TRBD2. The trim removed 0 bases at V and 4 bases at J, leaving 8 bases unmatched. This CDR3 region has 18 residues. The V gene's germline CDR1 is SGHNT and CDR2 YYREEE (reference sequence). The CDR3 DNA sequence: TGTGCCAGCAGCTTGGGCGGACTAGCGGGAGGGCGGCGGTACGAGCAGTACTTC. It translates to CASSLGGLAGGRRYEQYF.

This clone was detected only once. The chain couples TRBV19 to TRBJ2-7, with 7 positions matching TRBD1. Germline V gives CDR1 LNHDA, CDR2 SQIVND (reference sequence). The trim removed 9 bases at V and 4 bases at J, leaving 9 bases unmatched. The CDR3 contains 13 residues. This CDR3 reads CASSRAGGYEQYF. The CDR3, as DNA: TGTGCCAGCTCAAGGGCAGGGGGTTACGAGCAGTACTTC.

The chain is built from TRBV6-5 and TRBJ2-1; tentative D call: TRBD2 (6 bases). This CDR3 is 14 amino acids long. The germline CDR1 and CDR2 sequences are MNHEY and SVGAGI. V was clipped by 6 bases and J by 7 bases, with 16 bases between them. The CDR3 protein is CASRRPEAGNEQFF. The CDR3 DNA sequence: TGTGCCAGCAGACGGCCCGAGGCGGGGAATGAGCAGTTCTTC.

This clone was recorded a few times. The chain is built from TRBV10-3 and TRBJ2-7; D remains unclear. Germline CDR1 is ENHRY and CDR2 is SYGVKD. This CDR3 is built from 14 residues. The V gene lost 0 bases and the J gene lost 1 base, with 7 bases spanning the gap. For the CDR3, the DNA is TGTGCCATCAGTGAGTCGCCTAGATCCTACGAGCAGTACTTC. Translated, it gives CAISESPRSYEQYF.

This clone was seen only once. This sequence joins TRBV7-2 and TRBJ1-4; D is unresolved. V lost 5 bases to trimming and J lost 0 bases, with 10 bases between them. In germline, CDR1 is SGHTA, CDR2 FQGNSA. The CDR3 is 15 residues long. The CDR3 nucleotides read TGTGCCAGCAGCGAAGGAGGGACAACTAATGAAAAACTGTTTTTT. This gives the protein CASSEGGTTNEKLFF.

The chain couples TRBV7-2 to TRBJ1-2, with D tentatively TRBD1 (6 bases). With 2 bases removed from V and 6 bases from J, the gap between germline ends came to 13 bases. Germline CDR1 is SGHTA and CDR2 is FQGNSA. CDR3 size: 14 residues. The CDR3 DNA follows: TGTGCCAGCAGCTTAAATCAGGGGCTTGATGGCTACACCTTC. It is translated as CASSLNQGLDGYTF.